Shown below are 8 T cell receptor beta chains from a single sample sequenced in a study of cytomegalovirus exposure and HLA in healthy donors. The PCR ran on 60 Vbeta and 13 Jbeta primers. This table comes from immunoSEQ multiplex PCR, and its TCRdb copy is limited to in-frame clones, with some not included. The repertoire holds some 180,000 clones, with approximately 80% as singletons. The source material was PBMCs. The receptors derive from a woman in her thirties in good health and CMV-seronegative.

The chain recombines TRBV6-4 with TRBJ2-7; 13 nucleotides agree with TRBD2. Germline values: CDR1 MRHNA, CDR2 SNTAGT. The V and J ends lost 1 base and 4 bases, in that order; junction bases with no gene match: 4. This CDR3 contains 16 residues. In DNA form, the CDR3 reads TGTGCCAGCAGTGACTTCGGACTAGCGGGGGCTTACGAGCAGTACTTC. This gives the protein CASSDFGLAGAYEQYF.

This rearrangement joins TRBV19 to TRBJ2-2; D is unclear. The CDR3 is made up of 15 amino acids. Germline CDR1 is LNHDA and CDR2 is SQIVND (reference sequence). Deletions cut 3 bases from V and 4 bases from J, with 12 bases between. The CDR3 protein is CASSMPLPGTGELFF. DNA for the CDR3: TGTGCCAGTAGTATGCCCCTCCCGGGCACCGGGGAGCTGTTTTTT.

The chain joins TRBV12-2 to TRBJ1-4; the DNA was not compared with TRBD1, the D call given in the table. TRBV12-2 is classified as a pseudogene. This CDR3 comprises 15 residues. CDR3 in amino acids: CASRLDRPVDEKLFF. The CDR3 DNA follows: TGTGCAAGTCGCTTGGACAGGCCGGTAGATGAAAAACTGTTTTTT.

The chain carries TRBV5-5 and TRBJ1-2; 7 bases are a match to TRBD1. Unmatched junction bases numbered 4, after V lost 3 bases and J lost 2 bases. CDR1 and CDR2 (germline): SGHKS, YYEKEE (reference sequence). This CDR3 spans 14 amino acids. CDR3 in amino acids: CASSWRDRNYGYTF. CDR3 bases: TGTGCCAGCAGCTGGCGGGACAGAAACTATGGCTACACCTTC.

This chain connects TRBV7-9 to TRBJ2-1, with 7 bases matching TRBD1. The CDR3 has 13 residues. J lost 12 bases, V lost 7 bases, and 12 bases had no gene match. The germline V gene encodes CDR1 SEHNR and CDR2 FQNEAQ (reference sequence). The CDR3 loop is CASTGQNPSLQFF. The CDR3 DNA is TGTGCCAGCACGGGACAGAACCCATCATTGCAGTTCTTC.

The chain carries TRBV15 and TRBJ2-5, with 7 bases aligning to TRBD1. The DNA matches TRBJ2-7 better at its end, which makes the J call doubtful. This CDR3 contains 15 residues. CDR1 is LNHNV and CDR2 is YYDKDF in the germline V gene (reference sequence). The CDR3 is CATSSERGPGNEQYF. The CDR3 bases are TGTGCCACCAGCAGTGAAAGGGGGCCCGGGAACGAGCAGTACTTC.

The CDR3 is CASSHSGAESYEQYF. CDR3 nucleotide sequence: TGTGCCAGCAGCCACTCTGGGGCAGAATCCTACGAGCAGTACTTC. The chain uses TRBV27 and TRBJ2-7; perhaps TRBD1 as D (5 bases). The CDR3 sequence is 15 residues long. Deletions cut 6 bases from V and 1 base from J, with 16 bases between. CDR1 is MNHEY, CDR2 SMNVEV, per germline (reference sequence).

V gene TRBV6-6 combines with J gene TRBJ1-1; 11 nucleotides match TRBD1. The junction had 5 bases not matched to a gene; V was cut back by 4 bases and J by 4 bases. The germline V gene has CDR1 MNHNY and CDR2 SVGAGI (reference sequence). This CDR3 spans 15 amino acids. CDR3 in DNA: TGTGCCAGCAGTTCCCCCGGGACAGGGGGCACTGAAGCTTTCTTT. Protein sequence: CASSSPGTGGTEAFF.